Below, one TCR beta chain is given with its context. Its antigen is not yet known. No much larger clonotype is one base removed from it; base qualities were not supplied. These data come from a study of beta chain features in type 1 diabetes (dated by TCRdb to 2016 to 2018). For the wider study: No differences in mean age, gender distribution, total cell number or subset yield were found between patients and healthy donors. The study compared the TCRB repertoires of sorted circulating CD4+ T cell subsets in recently diagnosed type 1 diabetes patients with those in matched healthy donors. Regulatory and stem cell-like memory subsets were isolated from only 8 patients and roughly 8 healthy donors, whereas naive and central memory subsets came from all 28 donors. A total of 107,917,701 sorted cells were examined across all samples, and RNA yield correlated strongly with the number of cells per subset.

General findings and caveats noted by the study authors: Because small numbers of individuals were included in the HLA sub-analyses, any influence of HLA type on TCRB rearrangement was left unresolved. Naive, central memory and regulatory TCRB repertoires appeared to be more alike among patients than among healthy donors. PCR might favor shorter templates, but patient and control samples were amplified and corrected together, so any skew would affect both groups equally. Because cDNA rather than genomic DNA was sequenced, highly expressing activated cells could have been over-represented, although no difference in activation and CD3 levels was found between groups. In all four CD4+ subsets, TCRB CDR3 length was moderately but significantly shorter in type 1 diabetes patients. At VDJ recombination sites, type 1 diabetes patients had fewer insertions and more deleted nucleotides, which implies abnormalities in thymic rearrangement.

The entire isolated RNA was reverse transcribed using the High Capacity cDNA Reverse Transcription Kit, and thus expressed TCRB transcripts were sequenced. Deep immunoSEQ sequencing was applied to naive, central memory and regulatory T cell samples, giving an average of about 3.7 million total reads per sample. Sorted cells were lysed in RLT buffer and RNA was extracted with DNase-treated RNeasy Micro or Mini kits, depending on cell number. Each cell subset was processed separately to prevent cross-contamination, with patient and healthy donor samples processed together. Using the immunoSEQ multiplex PCR, TCRB sequences were amplified from cDNA into 87-bp fragments spanning the CDR3 region. Amplicons were sequenced on the Illumina HiSeq platform. The study's own analysis went as follows. Synthetic template baselines were used to correct PCR bias computationally, reads within Hamming distance 2 were collapsed together, and singletons that could not be merged were discarded. Reads were aligned against IMGT to assign V, D and J genes, CDR3 length and insertions or deletions at six rearrangement sites. Clonotype counts were normalized to sorted cell number within each subset before computing true diversity and Gini coefficients with the tcR R package. The overlap coefficient, calculated on TCRB nucleotide sequences, was used to quantify repertoire sharing. In TCRdb, the immuneACCESS table is reduced to in-frame sequences with V and J assigned. These tables do not hold every clone; where another copy was compared, an unresolved V gene accounts for under half, and the others remain unexplained. D and trimming were read from the DNA, whereas the V and J calls and clone size are those reported in that table. Recorded for this sample are 400,000 or so clones; about 10% of them occurred a single time. Clones ranked in the top ten supply roughly 0.54% of the sample.

A single peripheral blood draw of about 116 mL on average was collected from each donor into heparinised tubes. Naive, central memory, regulatory and stem cell-like memory CD4+ T cells were sorted on a BD FACSAria II using a panel including CD45RO, CCR7, CD25, CD127, CD95 and CD27. All sorted populations exceeded 95% purity. Right away, PBMCs were isolated by Lymphoprep density gradient centrifugation and were stained directly, with no culture step. Samples were stained and sorted in pairs, with one healthy donor and one patient per experiment, so that batch effects were minimized. The germline V gene (reference sequence) gives CDR1 as MNHNY and CDR2 as SVGAGI. The CDR3 holds 15 amino acids from the cysteine to the phenylalanine. The entry retains the CDR3 DNA only, 45 bases that are in frame from base 1. V trim: 6 bases; J trim: 0 bases; unmatched bases: 3.

This sequence was found in a man in his thirties or forties with type 1 diabetes. The rearrangement combines TRBV6-6 with TRBJ2-2; a stretch of 8 junction bases matches TRBD2. The specimen sequenced was central memory CD4+ T cells from blood. CDR3 sequence: CASRRGLANTGELFF. The base sequence is TGTGCCAGCAGGAGGGGACTAGCGAACACCGGGGAGCTGTTTTTT.